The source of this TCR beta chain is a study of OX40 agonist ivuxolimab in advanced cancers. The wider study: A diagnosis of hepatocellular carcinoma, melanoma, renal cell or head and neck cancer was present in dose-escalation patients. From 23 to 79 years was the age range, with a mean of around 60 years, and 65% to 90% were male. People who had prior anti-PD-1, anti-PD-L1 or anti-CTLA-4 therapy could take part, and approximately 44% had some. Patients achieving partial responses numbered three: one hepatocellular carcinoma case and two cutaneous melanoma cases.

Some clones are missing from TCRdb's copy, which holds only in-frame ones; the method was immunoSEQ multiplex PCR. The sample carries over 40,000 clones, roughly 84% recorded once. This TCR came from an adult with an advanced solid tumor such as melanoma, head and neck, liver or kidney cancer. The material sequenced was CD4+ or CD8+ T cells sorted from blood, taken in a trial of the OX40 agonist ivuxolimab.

The CDR3 spells CASSPGDRGWNEQFF. CDR3 DNA sequence: TGTGCCAGCAGCCCAGGGGACAGGGGATGGAATGAGCAGTTCTTC. V usage is TRBV5-5 and J usage is TRBJ2-1; TRBD1 matches 10 bases. The CDR3 is 15 amino acids. The ends lost 4 bases at V and 7 bases at J; junction bases unmatched: 8. Germline CDR1 and CDR2: SGHKS and YYEKEE (reference sequence).